A single sample is the source of the 12 T cell receptor beta chains below, sequenced in a study of cytotoxic CD8 clonotypes in ibrutinib-treated CLL. This table comes from immunoSEQ multiplex PCR, and its TCRdb copy is limited to in-frame clones, with some not included. The sample lists 200,000 to 250,000 clones; 70% to 75% were seen once. Sequenced material: PBMCs, taken after 12 months of ibrutinib treatment. The receptors originated from a human donor with chronic lymphocytic leukemia.

This clone was found a few times. The chain employs TRBV11-2 and TRBJ1-3; no firm D call. Trimming removed 1 base at V and 2 bases at J, with 12 bases between. CDR1 SGHAT and CDR2 FQNNGV come from the germline V gene. The CDR3 consists of 16 residues. The CDR3 nucleotides read TGTGCCAGCAGCTTAGGGGGTTGGCGGCCTGGAAACACCATATATTTT. Its translation: CASSLGGWRPGNTIYF.

The rearrangement uses TRBV25-1 and TRBJ1-3, with unresolved D. The CDR3 runs 15 residues. CDR1 is MGHDK and CDR2 is SYGVNS in the germline V gene. V was shortened by 6 bases and J by 0 bases, with 12 bases between the two germline ends. In DNA form, the CDR3 reads TGTGCCAGCAGAAAAGCTCCAGGCTCTGGAAACACCATATATTTT. Protein product: CASRKAPGSGNTIYF.

This sequence joins TRBV5-8 and TRBJ1-5; D is possibly TRBD1 (6 bases). V shed 3 bases and J shed 0 bases, with 10 bases lying between them. The CDR3 is made up of 15 amino acids. Germline V lookup: CDR1 SGHTS, CDR2 YDEGEE. This CDR3 is CASSSAGDSNQPQHF. In nucleotides, the CDR3 is TGTGCCAGCAGCTCCGCAGGGGATAGCAATCAGCCCCAGCATTTT.

In this sample, this clone turned up a few times. The J gene is TRBJ1-2, the V gene TRBV16; D is undetermined. The CDR3 has 14 amino acids. Germline CDR1 is KGHSY and CDR2 is FQNENV. V was pared by 0 bases and J by 2 bases, with 7 bases between. CDR3 protein: CASSQSSTNYGYTF. In DNA, the CDR3 is TGTGCCAGCAGCCAATCGTCGACAAACTATGGCTACACCTTC.

This clone was found once. This rearrangement joins TRBV2 to TRBJ2-7; perhaps D is TRBD1 or TRBD2 (5 bases each). Germline loops: CDR1 SNHLY, CDR2 FYNNEI. Trimming shortened V by 7 bases and J by 0 bases, and 13 bases separated the two germline ends. CDR3 length equals 14 residues. CDR3 DNA: TGTGCCAGCAATCAAGGGACGTCCTCCTACGAGCAGTACTTC. Protein: CASNQGTSSYEQYF.

The chain has TRBV6-6 and TRBJ1-1, with D possibly being TRBD1 (6 bases). Per the germline V gene, CDR1 is MNHNY and CDR2 is SVGAGI (reference sequence). Trimming left V 10 bases short and J 1 base short, with 13 bases between. The CDR3 is made up of 13 amino acids. CDR3 region: CAISRGANTEAFF. The DNA of the CDR3 is TGTGCCATCTCTCGGGGGGCGAACACTGAAGCTTTCTTT.

This clone was counted at least ten times. V gene TRBV28 combines with J gene TRBJ1-3, with a tentative D call TRBD1 (5 bases). The CDR3 length is 15 residues. Trimming took 7 bases from V and 8 from J, leaving 21 bases between them. From germline, CDR1 is MDHEN and CDR2 SYDVKM. In nucleotides, the CDR3 is TGTGCCAGCATCGCCTTGAGACTCCAGGGAGACACCATATATTTT. Protein: CASIALRLQGDTIYF.

The chain combines TRBV7-6 with TRBJ2-1, with TRBD1 as a possible D gene (7 bases). The V gene lost 5 bases and the J gene lost 6 bases, with 14 bases spanning the gap. CDR3 length: 14 residues. Germline loops: CDR1 SGHVS, CDR2 FNYEAQ. The CDR3 nucleotides read TGTGCCAGCAGCATAGGACAGGAGGGCAATGAGCAGTTCTTC. Protein sequence: CASSIGQEGNEQFF.

This chain links TRBV30 with TRBJ2-6; possible D gene TRBD1, 6 bases. This CDR3 is 13 amino acids long. CDR1 and CDR2 (germline): GTSNPN, SVGIG (reference sequence). V gave up 4 bases and J gave up 7 bases, with 11 bases separating them. CDR3 nucleotide sequence: TGTGCCTGGAAGAACAGGGACGCCAACGTCCTGACTTTC. The encoded protein is CAWKNRDANVLTF. Using reference TRBV30 and TRBJ2-6 for the parts outside the CDR3, the full variable domain is SQTIHQWPATLVQPVGSPLSLECTVEGTSNPNLYWYRQAAGRGLQLLFYSVGIGQISSEVPQNLSASRPQDRQFILSSKKLLLSDSGFYLCAWKNRDANVLTFGAGSRLTVL.

V and J are TRBV30 and TRBJ2-1; 11 bases fit TRBD2. CDR3 length: 14 amino acids. Germline V CDR1 and CDR2: GTSNPN, SVGIG (reference sequence). V was clipped by 3 bases and J by 6 bases; unmatched bases: 4. The DNA of the CDR3 is TGTGCCTGGAGGCCCCTAGCGGGAGGCAATGAGCAGTTCTTC. Its protein is CAWRPLAGGNEQFF. Together with reference TRBV30 and TRBJ2-1, the CDR3 gives the full variable domain: SQTIHQWPATLVQPVGSPLSLECTVEGTSNPNLYWYRQAAGRGLQLLFYSVGIGQISSEVPQNLSASRPQDRQFILSSKKLLLSDSGFYLCAWRPLAGGNEQFFGPGTRLTVL.

The chain has TRBV9 and TRBJ2-2; 9 bases fit TRBD1. The CDR3 runs to 15 residues. Germline trimming cut 4 bases from V and 6 bases from J; bases unmatched to any gene: 7. Looked up from germline, CDR1 is SGDLS and CDR2 is YYNGEE. CDR3 residues: CASSPPTGGSGELFF. The CDR3 DNA reads TGTGCCAGCAGCCCCCCGACAGGGGGATCCGGGGAGCTGTTTTTT.

Of note for this clone: The identical CDR3 is also encoded by other nucleotide sequences in the sample. The V and J genes are TRBV27 and TRBJ2-7, with D perhaps matching TRBD1 (5 bases). The V gene lost 2 bases and the J gene lost 0 bases, with 8 bases spanning the gap. Germline assignment: CDR1 MNHEY and CDR2 SMNVEV (reference sequence). This CDR3 comprises 14 residues. The CDR3 here is CASSLGRASYEQYF. The DNA of the CDR3 is TGTGCCAGCAGTTTAGGCAGGGCCTCCTACGAGCAGTACTTC.